A single sample gave rise to the 25 T cell receptor beta chains below, sequenced in a study of blood T cell repertoires in COVID-19. Produced via immunoSEQ multiplex PCR; TCRdb's table is partial and in-frame only. The profile shows some 120,000 clones, roughly 90% of them singletons. The sample taken for sequencing was peripheral blood. These receptors originate from a man aged 60 to 69 with COVID-19, enrolled during active disease.

The rearrangement links TRBV10-2 to TRBJ2-7; the match to TRBD2 covers 8 bases. Losses at the gene ends were 6 bases for V and 1 base for J; bases not matched to a gene: 11. The length of the CDR3 is 16 residues. The germline V gene has CDR1 WSHSY and CDR2 SAAADI. The CDR3: CASSVTGLAGSYEQYF. The CDR3 DNA sequence: TGCGCCAGCAGCGTTACTGGACTAGCAGGGTCCTACGAGCAGTACTTC.

The rearrangement links TRBV7-9 to TRBJ1-6; TRBD1 agrees at 8 bases. The germline CDR1 and CDR2 sequences are SEHNR and FQNEAQ (reference sequence). The CDR3 is 14 residues long. V lost 5 bases and J lost 7; bases outside the gene matches: 4. The CDR3 is CASSTGDRNSPLHF. CDR3 DNA sequence: TGTGCCAGCAGCACGGGGGACAGGAATTCACCCCTCCACTTT. Using reference TRBV7-9 and TRBJ1-6 for the parts outside the CDR3, the full variable domain is DTGVSQNPRHKITKRGQNVTFRCDPISEHNRLYWYRQTLGQGPEFLTYFQNEAQLEKSRLLSDRFSAERPKGSFSTLEIQRTEQGDSAMYLCASSTGDRNSPLHFGNGTRLTVT.

This chain joins TRBV2 and TRBJ1-5; 8 nucleotides match TRBD1. Trimming cost V 7 bases and J 5 bases; bases outside gene matches: 4. The CDR3 is 13 amino acids. The germline V gene encodes CDR1 SNHLY and CDR2 FYNNEI. In DNA, the CDR3 is TGTGCCAGCACCACGGACAGGGATCAGCCCCAGCATTTT. Translated, it gives CASTTDRDQPQHF.

The V gene is TRBV14, the J gene TRBJ2-7, with a possible D match to TRBD2 (6 bases). The ends were cut back, 3 bases at V and 0 bases at J, with 12 bases in the middle. Germline values: CDR1 SGHDN, CDR2 FVKESK. The CDR3 sequence is 15 residues long. Here the CDR3 reads CASSHEGTPSYEQYF. The CDR3 DNA follows: TGTGCCAGCAGCCATGAAGGGACTCCCTCCTACGAGCAGTACTTC.

This chain connects TRBV30 to TRBJ2-7, with 8 nucleotides matching TRBD2. The junction had 7 bases not matched to a gene; V was cut back by 2 bases and J by 7 bases. This CDR3 is built from 13 residues. Germline lookup yields CDR1 GTSNPN and CDR2 SVGIG (reference sequence). CDR3 DNA: TGTGCCTGGAGTCCCTCGCGGGAGGTAGAGCAGTACTTC. Translated, it gives CAWSPSREVEQYF. Full variable domain (outside the CDR3, taken from reference TRBV30 and TRBJ2-7): SQTIHQWPATLVQPVGSPLSLECTVEGTSNPNLYWYRQAAGRGLQLLFYSVGIGQISSEVPQNLSASRPQDRQFILSSKKLLLSDSGFYLCAWSPSREVEQYFGPGTRLTVT.

V and J are TRBV19 and TRBJ2-5, with D possibly being TRBD1 (6 bases). This CDR3 contains 14 residues. Germline V gene data show CDR1 as LNHDA and CDR2 as SQIVND (reference sequence). V was cut by 2 bases and J by 5 bases, with 12 bases left in between. DNA of the CDR3: TGTGCCAGTAGTATAACAGGGCTGGAGGAGACCCAGTACTTC. Residues: CASSITGLEETQYF.

The V call is TRBV6-4, the J call TRBJ1-1; no clear D gene. CDR3 length: 13 residues. Germline V CDR1 and CDR2: MRHNA, SNTAGT. With 3 bases removed from V and 4 bases from J, the gap between germline ends came to 9 bases. In DNA form, the CDR3 reads TGTGCCAGCAGTGAAACGCGGAGCACTGAAGCTTTCTTT. Its translation is CASSETRSTEAFF.

The chain carries TRBV10-1 and TRBJ2-1; 8 nucleotides align to TRBD1. CDR1 and CDR2 (germline): WNHNN, SYGVQD (reference sequence). The CDR3 contains 14 residues. V lost 3 bases and J lost 5; bases outside the gene matches: 3. The CDR3 protein is CASSDPGQDNEQFF. The CDR3 DNA is TGCGCCAGCAGTGACCCGGGACAGGACAATGAGCAGTTCTTC.

This chain joins TRBV2 and TRBJ2-1, with TRBD1 matching over 8 bases. The CDR3 is made up of 12 amino acids. The germline V gene encodes CDR1 SNHLY and CDR2 FYNNEI. Trimming took 7 bases from V and 7 from J; bases not matched to a gene: 3. CDR3 sequence: CASTRQGNEQFF. The CDR3 nucleotides are TGTGCCAGCACCAGACAGGGGAATGAGCAGTTCTTC.

V gene TRBV28 combines with J gene TRBJ1-2; TRBD1 aligns across 7 bases. The trim removed 3 bases at V and 8 bases at J, leaving 9 bases unmatched. The CDR3 extends over 14 amino acids. CDR1 MDHEN and CDR2 SYDVKM come from the germline V gene. The CDR3 region is CASSLTDRPGGYTF. The CDR3 region has the DNA TGTGCCAGCAGTTTGACGGACAGGCCTGGGGGCTACACCTTC.

The V gene is TRBV12-3 or TRBV12-4, the J gene TRBJ2-7, with D possibly matching TRBD1 (6 bases). V was trimmed by 6 bases and J by 6 bases, leaving 15 bases between them. This CDR3 spans 13 amino acids. CDR3 in amino acids: CASRPTGKTEQYF. The DNA for the CDR3 is TGTGCCAGCAGACCAACAGGGAAAACCGAGCAGTACTTC.

This chain joins TRBV5-1 and TRBJ2-1; 14 bases map to TRBD2. From germline, CDR1 is SGHRS and CDR2 YFSETQ. Unmatched junction bases numbered 6, after V lost 7 bases and J lost 0 bases. The length of the CDR3 is 17 residues. CDR3 region: CASGTSGSPSSYNEQFF. As DNA, the CDR3 is TGCGCCAGCGGGACTAGCGGGAGCCCAAGCTCCTACAATGAGCAGTTCTTC.

This clone was observed a handful of times. This chain joins TRBV7-9 and TRBJ2-1; 8 nucleotides line up with TRBD1. The CDR3 contains 14 residues. Germline values: CDR1 SEHNR, CDR2 FQNEAQ (reference sequence). V shed 5 bases, J shed 9 bases, and the junction held 9 bases outside the gene matches. The CDR3 reads CASSHSLQGGEQFF. The CDR3 DNA follows: TGTGCCAGCAGCCATTCTTTACAGGGGGGTGAGCAGTTCTTC.

CDR3 loop: CASSDRTGPGELFF. DNA for the CDR3: TGTGCCAGCAGTGACAGGACAGGGCCCGGGGAGCTGTTTTTT. The genes are TRBV11-3 and TRBJ2-2; 8 bases are shared with TRBD1. The germline CDR1 and CDR2 sequences are SGHNT and YENEEA. The V gene end was trimmed by 6 bases and the J gene end by 6 bases; junction bases not matched to a gene: 6. This CDR3 is built from 14 residues.

This clone was observed a single time. The gene calls are TRBV12-3 or TRBV12-4 and TRBJ1-1; D remains unclear. V lost 6 bases and J lost 8, with 13 bases in between. The CDR3 is 12 amino acids. CDR3 in DNA: TGTGCCAGCAGCAGAGGGTTTCTGGAAGCTTTCTTT. Protein: CASSRGFLEAFF.

The J gene is TRBJ1-6, the V gene TRBV15, with a tentative D call TRBD1 (6 bases). The CDR3 loop spans 17 amino acids. Trimming removed 3 bases at V and 1 base at J, with 13 bases between. Germline-derived CDR1 and CDR2 are LNHNV and YYDKDF (reference sequence). The chain's CDR3 is CATSSGPQGSYNSPLHF. Written as DNA, the CDR3 is TGTGCCACCAGCAGCGGACCACAGGGTTCCTATAATTCACCCCTCCACTTT.

The rearrangement links TRBV5-4 to TRBJ1-2; 10 bases agree with TRBD1. The junction had 12 bases not matched to a gene; V was cut back by 4 bases and J by 6 bases. Germline-derived CDR1 and CDR2 are SGHNT and YYREEE (reference sequence). The CDR3 runs to 16 residues. CDR3 protein: CASSPDRGASYDGYTF. The CDR3 region has the DNA TGTGCCAGCAGCCCGGACAGGGGGGCATCTTACGATGGCTACACCTTC.

This clone is a singleton in its sample. The CDR3 nucleotides are TGTGCCTGGAGTGTTAACAGGGACGTAGAGACCCAGTACTTC. Encoded protein: CAWSVNRDVETQYF. The chain uses TRBV30 and TRBJ2-5; D might be TRBD1 (6 bases). The length of the CDR3 is 14 residues. Between the trimmed V and J ends, which lost 0 bases and 4 bases, there was a span of 12 bases. Germline V gene sequence: CDR1 GTSNPN, CDR2 SVGIG (reference sequence). Looking up the rest from reference TRBV30 and TRBJ2-5 gives the full variable domain: SQTIHQWPATLVQPVGSPLSLECTVEGTSNPNLYWYRQAAGRGLQLLFYSVGIGQISSEVPQNLSASRPQDRQFILSSKKLLLSDSGFYLCAWSVNRDVETQYFGPGTRLLVL.

This sequence joins TRBV24-1 and TRBJ1-2, with TRBD1 matching 9 bases. V was pared by 5 bases and J by 6 bases, with 6 bases of the junction left unmatched. CDR3 length: 14 residues. Germline V gene sequence: CDR1 KGHDR, CDR2 SFDVKD. The CDR3 loop reads CATSVADRGNGYTF. The CDR3 coding sequence is TGTGCCACCAGTGTCGCGGACAGGGGAAATGGCTACACCTTC.

The chain is built from TRBV29-1 and TRBJ2-1; the D gene is possibly TRBD2 (6 bases). The CDR3 has 16 residues. V gave up 0 bases and J gave up 0 bases, with 12 bases separating them. Germline V gene sequence: CDR1 SQVTM, CDR2 ANQGSEA. The CDR3 sequence is CSVEDTGATSYNEQFF. CDR3 coding DNA: TGCAGCGTTGAAGATACGGGAGCGACCTCCTACAATGAGCAGTTCTTC.

The J gene is TRBJ2-5, the V gene TRBV28, with a tentative D call TRBD2 (5 bases). Germline V gene lookup returns CDR1 MDHEN and CDR2 SYDVKM. The CDR3 length is 13 residues. The V and J ends lost 7 bases and 5 bases respectively, with 14 bases between them. The DNA of the CDR3 is TGTGCCAGCAACTCGAGGGCATGGGAGACCCAGTACTTC. It specifies CASNSRAWETQYF.

The V call is TRBV19, the J call TRBJ1-3, with TRBD1 matching 7 bases. The germline gives CDR1 LNHDA, CDR2 SQIVND (reference sequence). Germline trimming cut 6 bases from V and 0 bases from J; bases unmatched to any gene: 2. The CDR3 covers 14 residues. CDR3 region: CASSGTASGNTIYF. The CDR3, as DNA: TGTGCCAGTAGCGGGACAGCCTCTGGAAACACCATATATTTT.

This clone was picked up one time. The chain couples TRBV6-5 to TRBJ1-5; D unclear. Trimming removed 6 bases from V and 3 bases from J, with 9 bases in between. CDR1 is MNHEY and CDR2 is SVGAGI in the germline V gene. CDR3 length: 13 amino acids. The CDR3 region has the DNA TGTGCCAGCAGGGGCGTCAACAATCAGCCCCAGCATTTT. Its protein product is CASRGVNNQPQHF.

The rearrangement joins TRBV19 to TRBJ1-2, with D uncertain. The CDR3 spans 12 residues. Germline CDR1 LNHDA, CDR2 SQIVND (reference sequence). Deletions cut 1 base from V and 7 bases from J, with 7 bases between. In DNA form, the CDR3 reads TGTGCCAGTAGTATAGCACTCGGTGGCTACACCTTC. Translated, it gives CASSIALGGYTF.

V gene TRBV6-2 or TRBV6-3 combines with J gene TRBJ1-1; D perhaps matches TRBD1 (6 bases). The CDR3 has 13 residues. The ends were cut back, 2 bases at V and 7 bases at J, with 11 bases in the middle. Germline CDR1 reads MNHEY; CDR2 reads SVGEGT. The CDR3 loop is CASSYGTISEAFF. DNA for the CDR3: TGTGCCAGCAGTTACGGGACAATCAGTGAAGCTTTCTTT.